This T cell receptor (delta chain) emerged from a study of gamma-delta chains in newborns, infants, children. About the research overall: Polyclonal expansion of innate γδ T cells after birth follows microbial exposure.

TCRdb fed the reads to CATT. The table lists 9,100 or so delta-chain clones, 1.5% to 2% of them singletons. Trimming took off 2 bases at V and 0 bases at J, with 7 bases between the two ends. The CDR3 totals 16 residues. The V gene's germline CDR1 is GEAIGNYY and CDR2 EKD. By share, this clone counts as large. Other nucleotide sequences in the sample specify the same CDR3. The TCR comes from a child who was a newborn, infant or young child, either healthy, febrile or measles-vaccinated (not recorded which). The sequenced sample was blood. The chain links TRDV2 to TRDJ3; maybe TRDD3 (6 bases). This CDR3 is CACDKLGSWDTRQMFF. In DNA form, the CDR3 reads TGTGCCTGTGACAAACTGGGCTCCTGGGACACCCGACAGATGTTTTTC.